The 26 T cell receptor beta chains below were found in one sample sequenced in a study of blood T cells in healthy people across ages. A J-beta primer mix and a sample-barcoded 5' primer were used in a second PCR of roughly 6 to 12 cycles. TCRdb reprocessed the 5' RACE reads via MiXCR and lists one record per CDR3 protein. Of about 1,400,000 distinct CDR3 sequences in the sample, 42% were seen once. The sequencing sample was made of blood. These receptors came from a woman aged 18-29 years in good health.

V gene TRBV6-5 combines with J gene TRBJ2-1, with 9 positions matching TRBD2. This CDR3 spans 19 amino acids. Trimming took 2 bases from V and 4 from J; bases not matched to a gene: 15. Germline CDR1 reads MNHEY; CDR2 reads SVGAGI. The CDR3 DNA follows: TGTGCCAGCAGTTACGGCCCGGGACTAGCCAAACGGATTTACAATGAGCAGTTCTTC. Its translation is CASSYGPGLAKRIYNEQFF.

This clonotype was detected only a few times. The rearrangement uses TRBV29-1 and TRBJ2-3; a possible D gene is TRBD2 (5 bases). Germline values: CDR1 SQVTM, CDR2 ANQGSEA. The CDR3 is 10 residues long. The ends were cut back, 7 bases at V and 10 bases at J, with 12 bases in the middle. The CDR3 nucleotides read TGCAGCGGGACGATAGCGTCGCAGTATTTT. This sequence encodes CSGTIASQYF.

The count of this clonotype is one. This chain joins TRBV6-1 and TRBJ1-1; D not certain. The CDR3 is made up of 14 amino acids. CDR1 is MNHNS and CDR2 is SASEGT in the germline V gene. V lost 0 bases to trimming and J lost 6 bases, with 11 bases between them. CDR3 residues: CASSEAVSGAEAFF. The DNA for the CDR3 is TGTGCCAGCAGTGAAGCGGTAAGCGGGGCTGAAGCTTTCTTT.

The chain is built from TRBV9 and TRBJ2-7, with TRBD1 identical over 7 bases. V was pared by 4 bases and J by 0 bases, with 10 bases of the junction left unmatched. The germline gives CDR1 SGDLS, CDR2 YYNGEE. The CDR3 is 16 amino acids. The CDR3 nucleotides read TGTGCCAGCAGCCAGGAGCTGACAGGGAGCTCCTACGAGCAGTACTTC. Its protein product is CASSQELTGSSYEQYF.

The chain combines TRBV7-8 with TRBJ2-2; TRBD1 is a possible D gene (5 bases). Trimming stripped 5 bases from V and 5 bases from J, with 18 bases between. The germline V gene has CDR1 SGHVS and CDR2 FQNEAQ. This CDR3 comprises 16 residues. The CDR3: CASSPRDRKQTGELFF. Written as DNA, the CDR3 is TGTGCCAGCAGCCCCAGAGACAGAAAACAAACCGGGGAGCTGTTTTTT.

This clonotype was seen a handful of times. This chain joins TRBV10-3 and TRBJ2-7, with a weak D call TRBD1 (5 bases). This CDR3 is 13 amino acids long. V shed 4 bases and J shed 5 bases, with 12 bases lying between them. In germline, CDR1 is ENHRY, CDR2 SYGVKD. CDR3 DNA sequence: TGTGCCATCAGTGGGTCAGGGCCCGACGAGCAGTACTTC. Protein: CAISGSGPDEQYF.

The genes are TRBV20-1 and TRBJ2-1; unclear D gene. Matching the DNA end better, TRBJ2-7 makes the J call doubtful. CDR1 and CDR2 (germline): DFQATT, SNEGSKA (reference sequence). The CDR3 loop spans 11 amino acids. CDR3 residues: CSTDTYNEQYF. Written as DNA, the CDR3 is TGCAGTACTGATACCTACAATGAGCAGTACTTC.

A few counts support this clonotype. CDR3 region: CASSYSGFGTDTQYF. The DNA for the CDR3 is TGTGCCAGCAGTTACTCGGGTTTTGGGACAGATACGCAGTATTTT. The chain links TRBV6-5 to TRBJ2-3; unclear D gene. The germline CDR1 and CDR2 sequences are MNHEY and SVGAGI. Trimming stripped 0 bases from V and 3 bases from J, with 10 bases between. The CDR3 sequence is 15 residues long.

V is TRBV9 and J is TRBJ2-1; tentative D call: TRBD2 (5 bases). This CDR3 comprises 15 residues. Trimming stripped 0 bases from V and 4 bases from J, with 11 bases between. From germline, CDR1 is SGDLS and CDR2 YYNGEE. The CDR3 nucleotides are TGTGCCAGCAGCGTAGCCCCTAGCAATTACAATGAGCAGTTCTTC. Protein: CASSVAPSNYNEQFF.

In regard to this clonotype: The CDR3 does not close with the conserved phenylalanine or tryptophan, likely indicating a read error. The rearrangement joins TRBV5-1 to TRBJ2-2; the match to TRBD2 covers 7 bases. V trimming: 5 bases; J trimming: 1 base; junction bases outside the gene matches: 2. CDR3 length equals 14 residues. CDR1 and CDR2 (germline): SGHRS, YFSETQ. The DNA for the CDR3 is TGCGCCAGCAGTTGGACTAGGAACACCGGGGAGCTGTTTCTT. It yields the protein CASSWTRNTGELFL.

The chain carries TRBV6-6 and TRBJ2-4; D possibly corresponds to TRBD2 (6 bases). The DNA end favors TRBJ2-7, so the J call may be wrong. The germline gives CDR1 MNHNY, CDR2 SVGAGI (reference sequence). The CDR3 is made up of 13 amino acids. The CDR3 loop reads CASMAGNLYEQYF. In DNA, the CDR3 is TGTGCCAGCATGGCGGGAAACCTCTACGAGCAGTACTTC.

The chain employs TRBV20-1 and TRBJ2-1; D remains ambiguous. Germline CDR1 reads DFQATT; CDR2 reads SNEGSKA (reference sequence). Between the trimmed V and J ends, which lost 0 bases and 8 bases, there was a span of 17 bases. CDR3 length: 15 residues. The CDR3 loop is CSARDLDDSDYEQFF. In nucleotides, the CDR3 is TGCAGTGCTAGAGATCTCGACGACTCCGACTATGAGCAGTTCTTC.

This chain uses TRBV6-5 with TRBJ1-6; D possibly corresponds to TRBD1 (5 bases). CDR3 size: 14 residues. Germline V CDR1 and CDR2: MNHEY, SVGAGI. Trimming removed 6 bases at V and 8 bases at J, with 14 bases between. The CDR3 coding sequence is TGTGCCAGCAGGGCCAGGGATTTACATTCACCCCTCCACTTT. Amino acids: CASRARDLHSPLHF.

V usage is TRBV12-3 or TRBV12-4 and J usage is TRBJ1-2; possibly TRBD1 for D (5 bases). V was shortened by 4 bases and J by 6 bases, with 12 bases between the two germline ends. The CDR3 runs to 13 residues. For the CDR3, the DNA is TGTGCCAGCAGTTCCGGGCTAGGGGATGGCTACACCTTC. Residues: CASSSGLGDGYTF.

The chain joins TRBV7-3 to TRBJ2-1; D gene unclear. Germline assignment: CDR1 SGHTA and CDR2 FQGTGA. Trimming shortened V by 3 bases and J by 5 bases, and 8 bases separated the two germline ends. The CDR3 consists of 13 residues. The CDR3 is CASSLDSHNEQFF. In DNA form, the CDR3 reads TGTGCCAGCAGCTTGGATTCCCACAATGAGCAGTTCTTC.

This chain joins TRBV5-1 and TRBJ2-1; D gene ambiguous. Trimming pared 4 bases from V and 0 bases from J, leaving 17 bases between. In germline, CDR1 is SGHRS, CDR2 YFSETQ. This CDR3 comprises 17 residues. Here the CDR3 reads CASSIDGPRSSYNEQFF. CDR3 DNA sequence: TGCGCCAGCAGCATTGATGGGCCCCGAAGCTCCTACAATGAGCAGTTCTTC.

This clonotype occurred a few times. V is TRBV6-5 and J is TRBJ1-2, with TRBD1 matching over 9 bases. The CDR3 has 13 amino acids. Germline values: CDR1 MNHEY, CDR2 SVGAGI. The J segment lost 8 bases and the V segment lost 5 bases, leaving 6 bases of the junction unmatched. DNA for the CDR3: TGTGCCAGCAGTGGCCCGACAGGGGGAGGCTACACCTTC. This codes for CASSGPTGGGYTF.

The V and J genes are TRBV20-1 and TRBJ2-1, with TRBD1 matching 9 bases. This CDR3 has 16 amino acids. CDR1 DFQATT and CDR2 SNEGSKA come from the germline V gene (reference sequence). J lost 5 bases, V lost 6 bases, and 14 bases had no gene match. DNA of the CDR3: TGCAGTGCCCGGACAGGGGTCGGGATTAGAGACAATGAGCAGTTCTTC. This sequence encodes CSARTGVGIRDNEQFF.

This clonotype was observed a few times. This chain connects TRBV7-9 to TRBJ2-7; no clear D gene. The CDR3 is 14 residues long. The V gene lost 0 bases and the J gene lost 1 base, with 7 bases spanning the gap. Germline assignment: CDR1 SEHNR and CDR2 FQNEAQ (reference sequence). DNA for the CDR3: TGTGCCAGCAGCTTAGCGCAGACGTCCTACGAGCAGTACTTC. This sequence encodes CASSLAQTSYEQYF. The whole variable domain, remainder taken from reference TRBV7-9 and TRBJ2-7, is DTGVSQNPRHKITKRGQNVTFRCDPISEHNRLYWYRQTLGQGPEFLTYFQNEAQLEKSRLLSDRFSAERPKGSFSTLEIQRTEQGDSAMYLCASSLAQTSYEQYFGPGTRLTVT.

This clonotype was found a few times. The chain has TRBV10-3 and TRBJ2-3; TRBD1 is a possible D gene (6 bases). Germline lookup yields CDR1 ENHRY and CDR2 SYGVKD. The CDR3 sequence is 11 residues long. Trimming shortened V by 10 bases and J by 11 bases, and 16 bases separated the two germline ends. CDR3 nucleotides: TGTGCCACATCAGAAGGGGGAAAGCAGTATTTT. It specifies CATSEGGKQYF.

This clonotype appeared a single time. V usage is TRBV20-1 and J usage is TRBJ1-5; no reliable D call. Germline CDR1 and CDR2: DFQATT and SNEGSKA (reference sequence). V gave up 4 bases and J gave up 11 bases, with 15 bases separating them. The CDR3 spans 12 residues. CDR3 sequence (DNA): TGCAGTGCTATCGACCTTTCCCAGGCCCAGCATTTT. Translating gives CSAIDLSQAQHF.

With respect to this clonotype: A read error may account for a junction end that differs from germline. The rearrangement uses TRBV7-9 and TRBJ2-3; the D is unclear. Germline loops: CDR1 SEHNR, CDR2 FQNEAQ (reference sequence). This CDR3 has 15 residues. The chain's CDR3 is CASSLVALSTDTQYF. In DNA form, the CDR3 reads TGTGCCAGCAGCTTAGTGGCCCTGAGCACAGATACGCAGTACTTT.

The rearrangement joins TRBV5-8 to TRBJ1-2; D is ambiguous. Germline CDR1 reads SGHTS; CDR2 reads YDEGEE. Trimming pared 1 base from V and 4 bases from J, leaving 8 bases between. CDR3 length: 13 residues. The CDR3, as DNA: TGTGCCAGCAGCTTGACCGCCTTCTATGGCTACACCTTC. This gives the protein CASSLTAFYGYTF.

This chain connects TRBV4-1 to TRBJ2-1; 8 bases are a match to TRBD2. The CDR3 totals 17 residues. Germline loops: CDR1 MGHRA, CDR2 YSYEKL. V shed 1 base and J 7 bases; nucleotides not matched to a gene: 12. CDR3 in amino acids: CASSQGLLRGVFNEQFF. The CDR3 DNA reads TGCGCCAGCAGCCAAGGGCTTTTGCGGGGGGTCTTTAATGAGCAGTTCTTC.

The CDR3 spells CASSRPGQSNEKLFF. The CDR3 DNA follows: TGTGCCAGCAGCCGCCCGGGACAGTCTAATGAAAAACTGTTTTTT. V is TRBV28 and J is TRBJ1-4, with 7 bases identical to TRBD1. CDR1 MDHEN and CDR2 SYDVKM come from the germline V gene. This CDR3 region has 15 residues. V was clipped by 6 bases and J by 3 bases; unmatched bases: 7.

V and J are TRBV10-3 and TRBJ1-1, with TRBD1 matching 8 bases. Trimming took 7 bases from V and 4 from J; bases not matched to a gene: 5. The germline gives CDR1 ENHRY, CDR2 SYGVKD. The CDR3 runs to 13 residues. Here the CDR3 DNA reads TGTGCCATCATCGAAGGACAGGGCACTGAAGCTTTCTTT. Residues: CAIIEGQGTEAFF.